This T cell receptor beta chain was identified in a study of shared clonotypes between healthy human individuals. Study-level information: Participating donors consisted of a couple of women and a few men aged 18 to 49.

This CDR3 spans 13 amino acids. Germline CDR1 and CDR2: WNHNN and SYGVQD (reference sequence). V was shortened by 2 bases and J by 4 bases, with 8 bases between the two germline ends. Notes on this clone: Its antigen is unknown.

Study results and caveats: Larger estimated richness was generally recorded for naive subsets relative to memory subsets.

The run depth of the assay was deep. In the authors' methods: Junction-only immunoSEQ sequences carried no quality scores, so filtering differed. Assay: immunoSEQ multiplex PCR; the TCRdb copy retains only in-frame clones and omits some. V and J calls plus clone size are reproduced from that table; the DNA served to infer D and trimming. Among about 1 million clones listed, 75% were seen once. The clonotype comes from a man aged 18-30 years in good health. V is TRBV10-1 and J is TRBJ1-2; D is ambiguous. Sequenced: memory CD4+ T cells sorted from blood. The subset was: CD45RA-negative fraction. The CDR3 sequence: CASSEGRSYGYTF. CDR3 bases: TGCGCCAGCAGTGAGGGCAGATCCTATGGCTACACCTTC.